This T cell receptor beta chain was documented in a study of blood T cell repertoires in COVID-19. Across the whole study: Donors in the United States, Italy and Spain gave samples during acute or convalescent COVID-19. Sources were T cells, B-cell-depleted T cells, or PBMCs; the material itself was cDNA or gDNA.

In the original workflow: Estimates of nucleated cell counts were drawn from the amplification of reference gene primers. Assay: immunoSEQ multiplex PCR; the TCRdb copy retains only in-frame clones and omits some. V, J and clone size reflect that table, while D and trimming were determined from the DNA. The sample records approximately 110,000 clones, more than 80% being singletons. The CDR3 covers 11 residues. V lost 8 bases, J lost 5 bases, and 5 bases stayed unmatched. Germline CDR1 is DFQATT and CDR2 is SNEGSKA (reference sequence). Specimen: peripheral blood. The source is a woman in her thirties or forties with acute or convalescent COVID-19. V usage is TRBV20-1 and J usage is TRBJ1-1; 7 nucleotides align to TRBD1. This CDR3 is CSSARGTEAFF. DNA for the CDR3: TGCAGTAGTGCCAGGGGGACTGAAGCTTTCTTT.